This T cell receptor beta chain was documented in a study of Tregs in tolerant kidney transplant recipients. Sequenced by immunoSEQ multiplex PCR; TCRdb stores in-frame clones only, minus some. The sample contains 70,000 to 95,000 clones, around 93% of which appear only once. This CDR3 contains 17 residues. Trimming cost V 4 bases and J 6 bases; bases outside gene matches: 10. In germline, CDR1 is SGDLS, CDR2 YYNGEE. This sequence was found in a human donor who received a combined kidney and bone marrow transplant. The chain employs TRBV9 and TRBJ2-1, with 13 bases fitting TRBD2. Sequencing used Tregs from blood, obtained before the transplant. CDR3 sequence: CASSRRGLAGVGNEQFF. The CDR3 region has the DNA TGTGCCAGCAGCCGACGTGGACTAGCGGGAGTGGGCAATGAGCAGTTCTTC.